These T cell receptor beta chains were read from a single sample in a study of T cell changes during pregnancy in multiple sclerosis. TCRdb's table, derived via immunoSEQ multiplex PCR, lists solely in-frame clones and lacks some. The sample lists 50,000 to 70,000 clones; roughly 92% were seen once. The sequencing used peripheral blood, collected in the second trimester of pregnancy. The receptors were gathered from a female donor with multiple sclerosis, enrolled in a pregnancy study. The CDR3 runs from the conserved cysteine through the conserved F or W. The D gene is left open where the match is weak. Clone size is stated in some rows and not others, as once, few, many or a class when expanded.

>TRBV6-5|TRBJ1-2|NA|NA
CASSSQGFYGYTF
TGTGCCAGCAGTTCCCAGGGATTCTATGGCTACACCTTC
>TRBV28|TRBJ2-7|TRBD2|NA
CASSSPASGKSYEQYF
TGTGCCAGCAGTTCCCCGGCTAGCGGGAAATCCTACGAGCAGTACTTC
>TRBV29-1|TRBJ1-2|NA|NA
CSVGTVRQGNTF
TGCAGCGTTGGGACGGTTAGGCAGGGGAACACCTTC
>TRBV11-2|TRBJ2-7|TRBD2|NA
CASTSTSGSYEQYF
TGTGCCAGCACCTCTACTAGCGGCTCCTACGAGCAGTACTTC
>TRBV9|TRBJ2-3|TRBD2|NA
CASSVADSGVAGGYTDTQYF
TGTGCCAGCAGCGTAGCTGATTCGGGGGTAGCGGGAGGGTACACAGATACGCAGTATTTT
>TRBV7-2|TRBJ1-5|NA|NA
CASSLAGFQPQHF
TGTGCCAGCAGCTTGGCAGGGTTTCAGCCCCAGCATTTT
>TRBV28|TRBJ2-3|NA|NA
CASSLVRGTSTDTQYF
TGTGCCAGCAGTTTAGTAAGGGGGACGAGCACAGATACGCAGTATTTT
>TRBV11-2|TRBJ1-5|NA|once
CASSFDRAGDQPQHF
TGTGCCAGCAGCTTTGACCGGGCGGGGGATCAGCCCCAGCATTTT
>TRBV14|TRBJ1-3|NA|NA
CASSQVSRPGNTIYF
TGTGCCAGCAGCCAAGTTTCGCGGCCCGGAAACACCATATATTTT
>TRBV18|TRBJ1-1|NA|NA
CASSPYTGKDTEAFF
TGTGCCAGCTCACCATACACAGGGAAGGACACTGAAGCTTTCTTT
>TRBV5-6|TRBJ2-1|TRBD2|many
CASSLGTSGYRKGNEQFF
TGTGCCAGCAGCTTAGGGACTAGCGGGTACCGTAAGGGCAATGAGCAGTTCTTC
>TRBV2|TRBJ2-5|TRBD2|NA
CASRPSGIIETQYF
TGTGCCAGCAGGCCTAGCGGGATCATCGAGACCCAGTACTTC
>TRBV2|TRBJ2-5|NA|NA
CASSEWPASTRETQYF
TGTGCCAGCAGTGAATGGCCCGCTAGTACGCGAGAGACCCAGTACTTC
>TRBV6-1|TRBJ2-1|NA|NA
CASSFGTHNEQFF
TGTGCCAGCAGTTTCGGGACTCACAATGAGCAGTTCTTC
>TRBV5-1|TRBJ2-3|TRBD2|NA
CASSSGTSISTDTQYF
TGCGCCAGCAGCTCCGGGACTAGCATTAGCACAGATACGCAGTATTTT
>TRBV4-1|TRBJ2-1|TRBD2|NA
CASSQEASGSSYNEQFF
TGCGCCAGCAGCCAAGAGGCTAGCGGGAGCTCCTACAATGAGCAGTTCTTC
>TRBV2|TRBJ2-3|NA|NA
CASRERPTDTQYF
TGTGCCAGCAGAGAGCGGCCCACAGATACGCAGTATTTT
>TRBV19|TRBJ2-5|TRBD1|NA
CASSIRYRGAEETQYF
TGTGCCAGTAGTATACGTTACAGGGGTGCTGAAGAGACCCAGTACTTC
>TRBV4-3|TRBJ1-2|NA|NA
CASSQDAAGNGYTF
TGCGCCAGCAGCCAAGATGCGGCAGGGAATGGCTACACCTTC
>TRBV5-1|TRBJ1-5|NA|NA
CASSLDGGSNQPQHF
TGCGCCAGCAGCTTGGACGGGGGTAGCAATCAGCCCCAGCATTTT
>TRBV18|TRBJ2-3|NA|NA
CASSVDKTSTDTQYF
TGTGCCAGCTCGGTCGACAAAACTAGCACAGATACGCAGTATTTT
>TRBV7-6|TRBJ2-5|TRBD2|once
CASSPRTSGRETQYF
TGTGCCAGCAGCCCCCGGACTAGCGGGAGAGAGACCCAGTACTTC
>TRBV12-5|TRBJ2-5|TRBD1|NA
CASGLQGFQETQYF
TGTGCTAGTGGTTTACAGGGGTTCCAAGAGACCCAGTACTTC
>TRBV19|TRBJ2-1|TRBD2|NA
CASSLEGSGRAYNEQFF
TGTGCCAGTAGTCTAGAAGGTAGCGGGAGGGCCTACAATGAGCAGTTCTTC
>TRBV30|TRBJ1-1|NA|once
CAWSRGGPEAFF
TGTGCCTGGAGTCGGGGGGGGCCAGAAGCTTTCTTT
>TRBV7-2|TRBJ2-5|TRBD2|NA
CASSDEPGFAGGPEETQYF
TGTGCCAGCAGCGACGAACCGGGGTTTGCGGGAGGGCCTGAAGAGACCCAGTACTTC
>TRBV4-1|TRBJ2-7|TRBD2|NA
CASSQEPQAGGGYEQYF
TGCGCCAGCAGCCAAGAACCCCAAGCGGGAGGTGGCTACGAGCAGTACTTC
>TRBV6-6|TRBJ2-5|NA|NA
CASSSGAYTAETQYF
TGTGCCAGCAGTTCAGGCGCCTATACGGCGGAGACCCAGTACTTC
>TRBV19|TRBJ1-5|NA|NA
CASSTQGRGNQPQHF
TGTGCCAGTAGTACCCAGGGCAGGGGCAATCAGCCCCAGCATTTT
>TRBV10-3|TRBJ1-2|TRBD1|NA
CAISGGQGNYGYTF
TGTGCCATCAGTGGGGGACAGGGGAACTATGGCTACACCTTC
>TRBV2|TRBJ1-5|TRBD1|NA
CASTRTGRNQPQHF
TGTGCCAGCACCAGGACAGGACGCAATCAGCCCCAGCATTTT
>TRBV19|TRBJ1-1|TRBD1|few
CASSSWTGVNTEAFF
TGTGCCAGTAGTTCTTGGACAGGGGTGAACACTGAAGCTTTCTTT
>TRBV6-5|TRBJ2-7|NA|NA
CASSYESSYEQYF
TGTGCCAGCAGTTACGAGAGCTCCTACGAGCAGTACTTC
>TRBV11-3|TRBJ2-5|TRBD2|NA
CASSPGTSGRAETQYF
TGTGCCAGCAGCCCCGGGACTAGCGGGAGGGCCGAGACCCAGTACTTC
>TRBV30|TRBJ1-4|NA|NA
CAWSVVVLGGEKLFF
TGTGCCTGGAGTGTCGTAGTTCTTGGTGGTGAAAAACTGTTTTTT
>TRBV5-1|TRBJ2-4|NA|NA
CASSLGGDSAKNIQYF
TGCGCCAGCAGCTTGGGGGGGGACAGTGCGAAAAACATTCAGTACTTC
>TRBV2|TRBJ2-7|TRBD2|NA
CASKAGGGYEQYF
TGTGCCAGCAAGGCGGGAGGGGGGTACGAGCAGTACTTC
>TRBV18|TRBJ2-3|NA|NA
CASSDSTGSTDTQYF
TGTGCCAGCTCTGACTCTACCGGGAGCACAGATACGCAGTATTTT
>TRBV28|TRBJ1-4|NA|few
CASNSLGAGTNEKLFF
TGTGCCAGCAATTCCCTAGGGGCCGGGACTAATGAAAAACTGTTTTTT
>TRBV6-5|TRBJ1-4|NA|NA
CASSYAGFNEKLFF
TGTGCCAGCAGTTACGCAGGGTTTAATGAAAAACTGTTTTTT
>TRBV18|TRBJ2-7|NA|few
CASSPRSGVRDEQYF
TGTGCCAGCTCACCGCGGTCAGGGGTGAGGGACGAGCAGTACTTC
>TRBV14|TRBJ2-6|NA|NA
CASSQVRSGANVLTF
TGTGCCAGCAGCCAAGTCCGCTCTGGGGCCAACGTCCTGACTTTC
>TRBV7-3|TRBJ2-1|TRBD2|NA
CASSSGTSGINEQFF
TGTGCCAGCAGCTCCGGGACTAGCGGGATCAATGAGCAGTTCTTC
>TRBV4-3|TRBJ2-7|TRBD1|NA
CASSQEITTGVSYEQYF
TGCGCCAGCAGCCAAGAAATTACGACAGGGGTCTCCTACGAGCAGTACTTC
>TRBV5-1|TRBJ2-1|NA|NA
CASSFPRLRSYNEQFF
TGCGCCAGCAGCTTTCCGAGACTTCGCTCCTACAATGAGCAGTTCTTC
>TRBV2|TRBJ2-2|TRBD2|NA
CASSGTSGGVNTGELFF
TGTGCCAGCAGTGGAACTAGCGGGGGGGTAAACACCGGGGAGCTGTTTTTT
>TRBV19|TRBJ2-4|TRBD2|NA
CASSIGAGGTKNIQYF
TGTGCCAGTAGTATAGGGGCGGGAGGGACCAAAAACATTCAGTACTTC
>TRBV5-4|TRBJ2-1|TRBD2|NA
CASSPTLGGTRDEQFF
TGTGCCAGCAGCCCAACCTTAGGTGGGACTAGAGATGAGCAGTTCTTC